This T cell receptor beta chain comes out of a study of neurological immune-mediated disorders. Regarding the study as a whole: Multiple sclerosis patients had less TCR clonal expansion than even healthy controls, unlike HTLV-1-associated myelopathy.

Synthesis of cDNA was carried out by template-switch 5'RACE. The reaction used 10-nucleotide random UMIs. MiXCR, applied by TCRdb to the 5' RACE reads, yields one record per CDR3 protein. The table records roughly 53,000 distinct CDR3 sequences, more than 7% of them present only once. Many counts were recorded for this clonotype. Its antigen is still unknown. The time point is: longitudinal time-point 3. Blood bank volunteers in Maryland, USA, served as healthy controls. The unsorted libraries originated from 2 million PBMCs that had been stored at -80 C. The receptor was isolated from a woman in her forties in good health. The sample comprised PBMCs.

CDR3 loop: CASSLRTGGTDTQYF. CDR3 DNA: TGTGCCAGCAGTTTGAGGACAGGGGGCACAGATACGCAGTATTTT. The chain recombines TRBV12-3 or TRBV12-4 with TRBJ2-3, with TRBD1 identical over 9 bases. After removal of 3 bases from V and 1 base from J, the junction contained 2 bases not matched to a gene. CDR3 length: 15 residues.